Listed here are 30 T cell receptor beta chains from one sample, sequenced in a study. MiXCR was run by TCRdb on the 5' RACE reads, yielding one entry per CDR3 protein. Of fewer than 75,000 distinct CDR3 sequences listed, around 24% are singletons. The sorted Tregs were CD4+CD25+CD127-/low cells. The specimen was tumor-infiltrating Tregs sorted from the breast tumor. The source is a female donor with breast cancer.

The J gene is TRBJ1-4, the V gene TRBV12-3 or TRBV12-4; D may be TRBD1 (6 bases). The length of the CDR3 is 17 residues. V was trimmed by 6 bases and J by 0 bases, leaving 17 bases between them. The CDR3 DNA is TGTGCCAGCAGAATTTGGACGGGACATGCAACTAATGAAAAACTGTTTTTT. Protein: CASRIWTGHATNEKLFF.

Written as DNA, the CDR3 is TGTGCCAGCGGCCCCCCGGCGGGAGGAAGAAGGAATGAGCAGTTCTTC. Translated: CASGPPAGGRRNEQFF. The chain carries TRBV9 and TRBJ2-1; 8 nucleotides match TRBD2. This CDR3 is 16 amino acids long. Germline V lookup: CDR1 SGDLS, CDR2 YYNGEE. Trimming at V came to 7 bases and at J to 7 bases, leaving 16 bases not matched to a gene.

On this clonotype itself: Sequence at one end of the junction differs from germline and may be a read error. V and J are TRBV3-1 and TRBJ2-7; TRBD2 might be the D (5 bases). The CDR3 runs to 13 residues. The V gene's germline CDR1 is LGHDT and CDR2 YNNKEL (reference sequence). The CDR3 here is CASSQFLAGEQYF. The CDR3 coding sequence is TGTGCCAGTAGCCAGTTCCTAGCAGGCGAGCAGTACTTC.

In its sample, this clonotype was seen a few times. The rearrangement links TRBV9 to TRBJ1-1, with D uncertain. CDR1 and CDR2 from the germline V gene are SGDLS and YYNGEE. Trimming left V 6 bases short and J 2 bases short, with 14 bases between. The CDR3 extends over 14 amino acids. This chain's CDR3 is CASKPFGVNTEAFF. The DNA for the CDR3 is TGTGCCAGCAAACCCTTCGGAGTTAACACTGAAGCTTTCTTT.

This clonotype was seen a single time. The chain joins TRBV12-3 or TRBV12-4 to TRBJ2-7, with no clear D. V was shortened by 3 bases and J by 6 bases, with 15 bases between the two germline ends. The CDR3 has 14 residues. The CDR3 region has the DNA TGTGCCAGCAGTTTTGCGACGCCTCGCCGCGAGCAGTACTTC. This translates into CASSFATPRREQYF.

This clonotype has at least ten counts. The rearrangement uses TRBV20-1 and TRBJ2-5; TRBD2 is a possible D gene (6 bases). V lost 0 bases and J lost 8, with 13 bases in between. CDR1 DFQATT and CDR2 SNEGSKA come from the germline V gene (reference sequence). The CDR3 runs to 13 residues. CDR3 coding DNA: TGCAGTGCTAGAGATACTAGCCGTCCCACCCAGTACTTC. Residues: CSARDTSRPTQYF.

A few counts support this clonotype. This chain links TRBV10-3 with TRBJ2-7; 7 nucleotides line up with TRBD2. V lost 6 bases and J lost 4; bases outside the gene matches: 18. Per germline, CDR1 ENHRY and CDR2 SYGVKD. The CDR3 contains 17 residues. The CDR3 bases are TGTGCCATCAGCCGGATCCCCGGGGCTAGCGGTGGTTACGAGCAGTACTTC. Protein: CAISRIPGASGGYEQYF.

The chain has TRBV6-5 and TRBJ1-2, with D possibly TRBD1 on 5 matching bases. Trimming shortened V by 6 bases and J by 4 bases, and 9 bases separated the two germline ends. The V gene's germline CDR1 is MNHEY and CDR2 SVGAGI. There are 12 residues in the CDR3. CDR3 loop: CASRVGTYGYTF. The CDR3 DNA reads as TGTGCCAGCAGGGTGGGGACCTATGGCTACACCTTC.

This clonotype has only a few counts. CDR3 amino acids: CASSRRPPGTGKSGANVLTF. DNA for the CDR3: TGTGCCAGCAGCCGACGGCCTCCCGGGACAGGGAAATCTGGGGCCAACGTCCTGACTTTC. V usage is TRBV27 and J usage is TRBJ2-6, with 9 bases fitting TRBD1. The CDR3 spans 20 residues. With 6 bases clipped from V and 1 base from J, the junction kept 16 bases outside the gene matches. Per the germline V gene, CDR1 is MNHEY and CDR2 is SMNVEV (reference sequence).

The V gene is TRBV30, the J gene TRBJ1-2; D is perhaps TRBD1 (5 bases). V gave up 3 bases and J gave up 5 bases, with 13 bases separating them. In germline, CDR1 is GTSNPN, CDR2 SVGIG (reference sequence). CDR3 size: 13 residues. CDR3 loop: CAWRLAGGYGYTF. CDR3 bases: TGTGCCTGGAGATTGGCCGGGGGATATGGCTACACCTTC.

This chain joins TRBV21-1 and TRBJ2-7. TRBV21-1 is marked as a pseudogene. The CDR3 totals 15 residues. CDR3 sequence (DNA): TGTGCCAGCAGCAAAGAACGGGAGGACTCCTACGAGCAGTACTTC. Its protein product is CASSKEREDSYEQYF.

This clonotype was seen a few times. The J gene is TRBJ2-1, the V gene TRBV24-1; no firm D call. Germline V lookup: CDR1 KGHDR, CDR2 SFDVKD. The V and J ends lost 4 bases and 8 bases respectively, with 17 bases between them. The CDR3 covers 15 residues. The CDR3 nucleotides are TGTGCCACCAGTGACCCCGGTCCCGGTGTTCATGAGCAGTTCTTC. Translating gives CATSDPGPGVHEQFF.

This clonotype was observed many times. The chain couples TRBV5-4 to TRBJ2-7; D is ambiguous. The CDR3 contains 13 residues. V lost 4 bases and J lost 6, with 14 bases in between. CDR1 and CDR2 from the germline V gene are SGHNT and YYREEE (reference sequence). The CDR3 region has the DNA TGTGCCAGCAGCCCCCCGGGCAGGTCCGAGCAGTACTTC. As protein: CASSPPGRSEQYF.

This chain connects TRBV5-1 to TRBJ1-1; the D gene is possibly TRBD1 (5 bases). Germline CDR1 reads SGHRS; CDR2 reads YFSETQ. There are 15 residues in the CDR3. V was trimmed by 4 bases and J by 4 bases, leaving 17 bases between them. The CDR3 region has the DNA TGCGCCAGCAGCGGGAGTCCGAGGGGCGGCACTGAAGCTTTCTTT. Translation gives CASSGSPRGGTEAFF.

The chain has TRBV7-2 and TRBJ2-7; D remains ambiguous. Per the germline V gene, CDR1 is SGHTA and CDR2 is FQGNSA. This CDR3 has 14 residues. V was pared by 2 bases and J by 0 bases, with 8 bases between. DNA for the CDR3: TGTGCCAGCAGCTTAACCTGGAGCTCCTACGAGCAGTACTTC. Amino acids: CASSLTWSSYEQYF.

This clonotype was found once. One base away lies a much larger clone, so this may be a sequencing read error. The V and J genes are TRBV7-2 and TRBJ2-4, with D possibly being TRBD1 (5 bases). CDR1 SGHTA and CDR2 FQGNSA come from the germline V gene. The CDR3 extends over 15 amino acids. DNA for the CDR3: TGTGCCAGCAGCGTCAAATTGTCAGGGCTAAACATTCAGCACTTC. It encodes CASSVKLSGLNIQHF.

Note on this clonotype: One end of the junction varies from germline; a read error may be responsible. J is TRBJ1-4 and V is TRBV9, with TRBD1 as a possible D gene (6 bases). The CDR3 spans 15 residues. From germline, CDR1 is SGDLS and CDR2 YYNGEE. The CDR3 region has the DNA TGCGCCAGCAGCGCGGGGGACAATCGTAATGAAAAACTGTTTTTT. It is translated as CASSAGDNRNEKLFF.

The chain has TRBV6-5 and TRBJ2-5; D unresolved. CDR3 length: 11 amino acids. The germline V gene encodes CDR1 MNHEY and CDR2 SVGAGI. The V and J ends lost 8 bases and 6 bases respectively, with 10 bases between them. CDR3: CASAFMQTQYF. In DNA, the CDR3 is TGTGCCAGCGCGTTTATGCAGACCCAGTACTTC.

The genes are TRBV14 and TRBJ1-1; D is uncertain. Germline CDR1 reads SGHDN; CDR2 reads FVKESK. The CDR3 is 14 amino acids. Trimming took 4 bases from V and 2 from J, leaving 11 bases between them. CDR3 sequence: CASSLPDCNTEAFF. For the CDR3, the DNA is TGTGCCAGCAGCCTCCCGGACTGCAACACTGAAGCTTTCTTT.

This clonotype turned up a few times. The V call is TRBV6-1, the J call TRBJ2-7, with TRBD1 matching 7 bases. With 6 bases clipped from V and 4 bases from J, the junction kept 9 bases outside the gene matches. CDR3 length: 14 amino acids. Germline CDR1 MNHNS, CDR2 SASEGT. As DNA, the CDR3 is TGTGCCAGCAGCGAACAGGGGAGTATATACGAGCAGTACTTC. It specifies CASSEQGSIYEQYF.

This clonotype was counted between two and nine times. The V gene is TRBV24-1, the J gene TRBJ2-2, with D perhaps TRBD1 (6 bases). Germline V gives CDR1 KGHDR, CDR2 SFDVKD. This CDR3 region has 16 residues. The ends were cut back, 3 bases at V and 1 base at J, with 11 bases in the middle. CDR3 amino acids: CATSDPGTKNTGELFF. CDR3 DNA: TGTGCCACCAGTGATCCCGGGACAAAGAACACCGGGGAGCTGTTTTTT.

The V and J genes are TRBV28 and TRBJ1-2; no definite D call. The CDR3 is made up of 16 amino acids. The germline V and J ends were trimmed by 4 bases and 4 bases, with 19 bases remaining between them. Germline V gene sequence: CDR1 MDHEN, CDR2 SYDVKM. This CDR3 is CASSSALGIGGYGYTF. Here the CDR3 DNA reads TGTGCCAGCAGTTCCGCCCTGGGGATTGGAGGCTATGGCTACACCTTC.

This chain uses TRBV20-1 with TRBJ2-7; D is perhaps TRBD1 (6 bases). The CDR3 is 13 amino acids. Germline V CDR1 and CDR2: DFQATT, SNEGSKA (reference sequence). Trimming removed 6 bases at V and 0 bases at J, with 12 bases between. In DNA form, the CDR3 reads TGCAGTGCAGAGACAGGCGGCTCCTACGAGCAGTACTTC. Amino acid sequence: CSAETGGSYEQYF.

The chain joins TRBV2 to TRBJ1-5; D is uncertain. The germline CDR1 and CDR2 sequences are SNHLY and FYNNEI. The CDR3 extends over 14 amino acids. With 2 bases removed from V and 1 base from J, the gap between germline ends came to 6 bases. The CDR3 loop reads CASSENLSNQPQHF. The DNA for the CDR3 is TGTGCCAGCAGTGAAAATCTAAGCAATCAGCCCCAGCATTTT.

This clonotype was counted a few times. A read error may be the cause here, since a much bigger clone is one base away. The conserved closing phenylalanine or tryptophan is absent in this CDR3, likely reflecting a read error. The chain employs TRBV6-5 and TRBJ2-7; the D is unclear. Trimming removed 6 bases from V and 7 bases from J, with 19 bases in between. Germline CDR1 is MNHEY and CDR2 is SVGAGI. This CDR3 is built from 14 residues. The CDR3 nucleotides read TGTGCCAGCAGCCTCGCTGTGGGATTTGAGGAGCAGTACCTC. The encoded protein is CASSLAVGFEEQYL.

This clonotype was counted a few times. The rearrangement uses TRBV5-1 and TRBJ2-7, with D unresolved. Germline CDR1 is SGHRS and CDR2 is YFSETQ. The CDR3 length is 13 residues. V lost 1 base and J lost 2, with 7 bases in between. The DNA for the CDR3 is TGCGCCAGCAGCTTGTCGGCGACCTACGAGCAGTACTTC. Translated: CASSLSATYEQYF.

The gene calls are TRBV24-1 and TRBJ2-1; no reliable D call. This CDR3 comprises 13 residues. Deletions cut 5 bases from V and 6 bases from J, with 10 bases between. Germline CDR1 and CDR2: KGHDR and SFDVKD. Here the CDR3 DNA reads TGTGCCACCAGTGGTAGGGCGGTCAATGAGCAGTTCTTC. Translated, it gives CATSGRAVNEQFF.

There are a few counts of this clonotype. This sequence joins TRBV4-3 and TRBJ2-1, with 8 bases matching TRBD2. V dropped 4 bases and J dropped 7; count of bases not matched to a gene: 9. Germline CDR1 LGHNA, CDR2 YSLEER. The CDR3 is made up of 15 amino acids. This chain's CDR3 is CASSRGLEAGNEQFF. As DNA, the CDR3 is TGCGCCAGCAGCCGGGGACTAGAGGCAGGGAATGAGCAGTTCTTC.

The chain recombines TRBV20-1 with TRBJ2-7; D is undetermined. The CDR3 spans 15 residues. V was shortened by 3 bases and J by 6 bases, with 21 bases between the two germline ends. CDR1 is DFQATT, CDR2 SNEGSKA, per germline (reference sequence). This CDR3 is CSARGNPRLIGEQYF. Written as DNA, the CDR3 is TGCAGTGCTAGGGGCAATCCTAGGTTGATTGGCGAGCAGTACTTC.

The gene calls are TRBV20-1 and TRBJ2-7; 9 bases align to TRBD1. CDR1 and CDR2 (germline): DFQATT, SNEGSKA (reference sequence). J was trimmed by 5 bases and V by 3 bases; bases with no gene match: 8. This CDR3 spans 14 amino acids. This CDR3 is CSASVGQGFDEQYF. The CDR3 coding sequence is TGCAGTGCTAGTGTGGGACAGGGTTTCGACGAGCAGTACTTC.